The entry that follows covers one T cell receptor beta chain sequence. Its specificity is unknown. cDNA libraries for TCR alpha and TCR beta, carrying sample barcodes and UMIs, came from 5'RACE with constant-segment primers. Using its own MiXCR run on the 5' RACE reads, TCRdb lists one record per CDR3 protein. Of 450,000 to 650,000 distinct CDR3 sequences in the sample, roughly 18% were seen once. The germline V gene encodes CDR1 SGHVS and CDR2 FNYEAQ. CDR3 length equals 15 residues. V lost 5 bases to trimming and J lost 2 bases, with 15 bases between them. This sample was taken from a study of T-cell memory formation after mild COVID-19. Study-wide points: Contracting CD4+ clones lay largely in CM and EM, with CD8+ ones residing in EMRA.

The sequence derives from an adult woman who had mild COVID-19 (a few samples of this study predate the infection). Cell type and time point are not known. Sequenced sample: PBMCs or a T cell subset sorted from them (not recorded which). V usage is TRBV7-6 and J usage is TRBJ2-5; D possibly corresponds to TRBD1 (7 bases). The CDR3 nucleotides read TGTGCCAGCAGCGACCTGACAGGGAGGCAAGAGACCCAGTACTTC. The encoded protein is CASSDLTGRQETQYF.